A selection of T cell receptor beta chains follows, all from one sample in a study of cytomegalovirus exposure and HLA in healthy donors. Profiled with immunoSEQ multiplex PCR; TCRdb holds only in-frame clones, not every one. The repertoire consists of around 76,000 clones, with about two thirds occurring once and the leading ten covering roughly 7.6%. Sample: PBMCs. These receptors were collected from a man aged 40-55 years in good health and CMV-seropositive. Each CDR3 is given with its conserved first and last residue. Each record gives: D gene, V gene, clone size, J gene, CDR3 DNA, CDR3 protein. The D gene is left open where the match is weak. Clone size is given for some rows only: seen once, a few or many times, or a class if the clone is expanded.

D gene: TRBD1
V gene: TRBV25-1
clone size: NA
J gene: TRBJ1-2
CDR3 DNA: TGTGCCAGCAGTGAATCCCCCGGGGACAGGGGATTAACTGGCTACACCTTC
CDR3 protein: CASSESPGDRGLTGYTF

D gene: NA
V gene: TRBV21-1
clone size: NA
J gene: TRBJ1-1
CDR3 DNA: TGTGCCAGCAGCAAAGATTACAGGGGTTCCGCGGCTTTCTTT
CDR3 protein: CASSKDYRGSAAFF

D gene: TRBD2
V gene: TRBV2
clone size: NA
J gene: TRBJ2-5
CDR3 DNA: TGTGCCAGCAGTGTCCGACTAGCGGGGTCGCAAGAGACCCAGTACTTC
CDR3 protein: CASSVRLAGSQETQYF

D gene: NA
V gene: TRBV28
clone size: NA
J gene: TRBJ1-1
CDR3 DNA: TGTGCCAGCAGTTTACGGGTCCTACGGGAGGCTTTCTTT
CDR3 protein: CASSLRVLREAFF

D gene: TRBD2
V gene: TRBV5-1
clone size: NA
J gene: TRBJ2-5
CDR3 DNA: TGCGCCAGCAGCACAGGCGGGAGTCAAGAGACCCAGTACTTC
CDR3 protein: CASSTGGSQETQYF

D gene: TRBD1
V gene: TRBV5-1
clone size: NA
J gene: TRBJ1-2
CDR3 DNA: TGCGCCAGCTACCCCCTCGGGACAGTTTATGGCTACACCTTC
CDR3 protein: CASYPLGTVYGYTF

D gene: NA
V gene: TRBV28
clone size: NA
J gene: TRBJ1-5
CDR3 DNA: TGTGCCAGCGGGGCAGGGTCGACCCAATGGCCCCAGCATTTT
CDR3 protein: CASGAGSTQWPQHF

D gene: NA
V gene: TRBV7-8
clone size: few
J gene: TRBJ1-1
CDR3 DNA: TGTGCCAGCAGCTCCCTACCAGGGAACACTGAAGCTTTCTTT
CDR3 protein: CASSSLPGNTEAFF

D gene: NA
V gene: TRBV2
clone size: NA
J gene: TRBJ2-1
CDR3 DNA: TGTGCCAGCGGGGGACACCGCTCCTACAATGAGCAGTTCTTC
CDR3 protein: CASGGHRSYNEQFF

D gene: NA
V gene: TRBV7-2
clone size: NA
J gene: TRBJ2-7
CDR3 DNA: TGTGCCAGCAGCTTTTCCACTAGCTCCCACGAGCAGTACTTC
CDR3 protein: CASSFSTSSHEQYF

D gene: TRBD2
V gene: TRBV28
clone size: few
J gene: TRBJ2-7
CDR3 DNA: TGTGCCAGCAGACGGGAGGGCCTCTCAAGGAGCTCCTACGAGCAGTACTTC
CDR3 protein: CASRREGLSRSSYEQYF

D gene: TRBD1
V gene: TRBV5-1
clone size: NA
J gene: TRBJ1-1
CDR3 DNA: TGCGCCAGCAGCGAACAGGGGAGCACTGAAGCTTTCTTT
CDR3 protein: CASSEQGSTEAFF

D gene: NA
V gene: TRBV27
clone size: NA
J gene: TRBJ1-5
CDR3 DNA: TGTGCCAGCAGTTTGGGGGGATATAGCAATCAGCCCCAGCATTTT
CDR3 protein: CASSLGGYSNQPQHF

D gene: NA
V gene: TRBV5-1
clone size: NA
J gene: TRBJ2-7
CDR3 DNA: TGCGCCAGCAGCCGAAACGCCGGGACTCGGAAATACGAGCAGTACTTC
CDR3 protein: CASSRNAGTRKYEQYF

D gene: NA
V gene: TRBV5-8
clone size: NA
J gene: TRBJ2-3
CDR3 DNA: TGTGCCAGCAGCCCCAGGGTACTGCCCACAGATACGCAGTATTTT
CDR3 protein: CASSPRVLPTDTQYF

D gene: TRBD2
V gene: TRBV18
clone size: many
J gene: TRBJ2-1
CDR3 DNA: TGTGCCAGCTCACCTCTAGCGGGGGGAGACAATGAGCAGTTCTTC
CDR3 protein: CASSPLAGGDNEQFF

D gene: TRBD2
V gene: TRBV10-2
clone size: NA
J gene: TRBJ2-7
CDR3 DNA: TGCGCCAGCAGTGTTGCTGGGGGGGGTCCCCTCGAGCAGTACTTC
CDR3 protein: CASSVAGGGPLEQYF

D gene: TRBD1
V gene: TRBV5-4
clone size: few
J gene: TRBJ1-3
CDR3 DNA: TGTGCCAGCAGGTCTCAGGGGGCAAACACCATATATTTT
CDR3 protein: CASRSQGANTIYF

D gene: NA
V gene: TRBV7-8
clone size: NA
J gene: TRBJ2-1
CDR3 DNA: TGTGCCAGCAGCTTTCGAGCGGCGGATGAGCAGTTCTTC
CDR3 protein: CASSFRAADEQFF

D gene: NA
V gene: TRBV5-6
clone size: NA
J gene: TRBJ1-6
CDR3 DNA: TGTGCCAGCAGCTTGTGGGGAGTCGAAGTTTCACCCCTCCACTTT
CDR3 protein: CASSLWGVEVSPLHF

D gene: NA
V gene: TRBV7-9
clone size: NA
J gene: TRBJ1-5
CDR3 DNA: TGTGCCAGCAGCTTTAGCGTGGGGACTGAAAATCAGCCCCAGCATTTT
CDR3 protein: CASSFSVGTENQPQHF

D gene: NA
V gene: TRBV9
clone size: NA
J gene: TRBJ1-3
CDR3 DNA: TGTGCCAGCAGCGGATCAGATGTTGGAAACACCATATATTTT
CDR3 protein: CASSGSDVGNTIYF

D gene: NA
V gene: TRBV15
clone size: NA
J gene: TRBJ2-1
CDR3 DNA: TGTGCCACCAGAAATATAGGAGGATCCTACAATGAGCAGTTCTTC
CDR3 protein: CATRNIGGSYNEQFF

D gene: TRBD2
V gene: TRBV7-9
clone size: NA
J gene: TRBJ2-1
CDR3 DNA: TGTGCCAGCAGCTTAGCCCTGACTAGCGGGTCTGGCTACAATGAGCAGTTCTTC
CDR3 protein: CASSLALTSGSGYNEQFF

D gene: TRBD1
V gene: TRBV11-2
clone size: NA
J gene: TRBJ1-1
CDR3 DNA: TGTGCCAGCAGCCTGAGATCTTCGGGACAGGGGTACACTGAAGCTTTCTTT
CDR3 protein: CASSLRSSGQGYTEAFF

D gene: NA
V gene: TRBV6-5
clone size: NA
J gene: TRBJ2-3
CDR3 DNA: TGTGCCAGCAGTTACTCAGGCGGCCCGGGCACAGATACGCAGTATTTT
CDR3 protein: CASSYSGGPGTDTQYF

D gene: TRBD1
V gene: TRBV30
clone size: NA
J gene: TRBJ2-5
CDR3 DNA: TGTGCCTGGAGAGGGACAGGGGGTCAAGAGACCCAGTACTTC
CDR3 protein: CAWRGTGGQETQYF

D gene: NA
V gene: TRBV28
clone size: NA
J gene: TRBJ1-2
CDR3 DNA: TGTGCCAGCAGTTCACCAGGGGTGAACTATGGCTACACCTTC
CDR3 protein: CASSSPGVNYGYTF

D gene: NA
V gene: TRBV29-1
clone size: few
J gene: TRBJ1-3
CDR3 DNA: TGCAGCGCCCGCCCCGGGAGTGGAAACACCATATATTTT
CDR3 protein: CSARPGSGNTIYF